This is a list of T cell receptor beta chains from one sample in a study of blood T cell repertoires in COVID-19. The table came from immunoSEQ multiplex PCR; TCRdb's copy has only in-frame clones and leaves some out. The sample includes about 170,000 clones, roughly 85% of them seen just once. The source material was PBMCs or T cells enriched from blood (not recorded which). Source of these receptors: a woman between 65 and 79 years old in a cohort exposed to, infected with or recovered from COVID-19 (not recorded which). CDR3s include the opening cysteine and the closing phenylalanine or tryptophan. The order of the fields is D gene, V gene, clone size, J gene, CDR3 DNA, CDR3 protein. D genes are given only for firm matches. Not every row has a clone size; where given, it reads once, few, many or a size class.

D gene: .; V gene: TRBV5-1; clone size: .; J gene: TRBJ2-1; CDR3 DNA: TGCGCCAGCAGCTTGGGACTTACGGGAGATGAGCAGTTCTTC; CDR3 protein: CASSLGLTGDEQFF
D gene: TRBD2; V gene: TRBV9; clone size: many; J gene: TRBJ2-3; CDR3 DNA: TGTGCCAGCAGCGTAGTCCCAGCGGGGAGCACAGATACGCAGTATTTT; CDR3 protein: CASSVVPAGSTDTQYF
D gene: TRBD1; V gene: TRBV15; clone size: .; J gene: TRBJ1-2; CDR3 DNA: TGTGCCACCAGCAGAGATCGCAGGACAGGTCCCCGGTATAGTGGCTACACCTTC; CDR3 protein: CATSRDRRTGPRYSGYTF
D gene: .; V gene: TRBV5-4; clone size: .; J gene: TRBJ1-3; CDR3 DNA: TGTGCCAGCAGCGCAACCCCTCCGGGGGCTGGAAACACCATATATTTT; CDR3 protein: CASSATPPGAGNTIYF
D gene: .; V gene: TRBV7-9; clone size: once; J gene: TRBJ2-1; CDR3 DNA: TGTGCCAGCAGCTTAGTAAGACTAGTGGTCCCTAATGAGCAGTTCTTC; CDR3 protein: CASSLVRLVVPNEQFF
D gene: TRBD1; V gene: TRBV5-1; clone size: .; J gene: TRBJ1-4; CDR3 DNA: TGCGCCAGCAGCCTGGACAGGGGGCGGGAAAAACTGTTTTTT; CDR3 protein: CASSLDRGREKLFF
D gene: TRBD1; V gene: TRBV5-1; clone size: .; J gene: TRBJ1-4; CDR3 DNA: TGCGCCAGCAGCTTGCCCCCTACAGGGGGCCAGGGTGAAAAACTGTTTTTT; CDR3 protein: CASSLPPTGGQGEKLFF
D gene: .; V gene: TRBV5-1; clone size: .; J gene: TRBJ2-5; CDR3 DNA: TGCGCCAGCAGTTTGATCCAGGGAAGGCAGGCGGCCCAGTACTTC; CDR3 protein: CASSLIQGRQAAQYF
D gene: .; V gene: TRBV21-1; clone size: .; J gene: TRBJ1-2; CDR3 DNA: TGTGCCCCTTCCCGACAGGGGGCGCATCACGACTATGGCTACACCTTC; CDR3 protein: CAPSRQGAHHDYGYTF
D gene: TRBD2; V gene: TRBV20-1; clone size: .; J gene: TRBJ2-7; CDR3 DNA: TGCAGTGCTAGTAAAATAGCGGGAGGCCTCCGTGACGAGCAGTACTTC; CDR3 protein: CSASKIAGGLRDEQYF
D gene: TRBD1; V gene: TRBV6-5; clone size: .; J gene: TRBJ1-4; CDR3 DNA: TGTGCCACCGCGGACAGGGGGCGAACTAATGAAAAACTGTTTTTT; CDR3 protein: CATADRGRTNEKLFF
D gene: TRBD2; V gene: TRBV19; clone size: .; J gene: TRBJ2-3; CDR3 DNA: TGTGCCAGTAGTTCCCGGACTAGCGGGGGGAGCACAGATACGCAGTATTTT; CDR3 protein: CASSSRTSGGSTDTQYF
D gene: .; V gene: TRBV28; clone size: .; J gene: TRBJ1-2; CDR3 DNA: TGTGCCAGCAGTTTATCGGGACAAGTAGGGAACACCTTC; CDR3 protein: CASSLSGQVGNTF
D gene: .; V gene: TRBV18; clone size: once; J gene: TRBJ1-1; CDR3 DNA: TGTGCCAGCTCACCACAAGTAGGGGTCGACACTGAAGCTTTCTTT; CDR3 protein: CASSPQVGVDTEAFF
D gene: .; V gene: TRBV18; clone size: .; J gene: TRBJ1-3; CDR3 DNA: TGTGCCAGCTCACCATTAGCAGGGGCGCAAGAAAACACCATATATTTT; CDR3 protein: CASSPLAGAQENTIYF
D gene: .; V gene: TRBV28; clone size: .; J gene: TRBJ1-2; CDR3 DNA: TGTGCCAGCAGGCTAGCGAACAGTAACTATGGCTACACCTTC; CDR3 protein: CASRLANSNYGYTF
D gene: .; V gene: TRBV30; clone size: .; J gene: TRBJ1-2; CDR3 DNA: TGTGCCTGGAGGGCGGGGGGGGCTGGCTACACCTTC; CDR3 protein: CAWRAGGAGYTF
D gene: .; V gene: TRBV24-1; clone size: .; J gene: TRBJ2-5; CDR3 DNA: TGTGCCACCAGTGCTACGGGACAAGAGACCCAGTACTTC; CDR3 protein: CATSATGQETQYF
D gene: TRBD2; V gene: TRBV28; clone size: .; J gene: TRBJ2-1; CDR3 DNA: TGTGCCAGCAGTAGGACTAGCGGGAGGTTCGGTGAGCAGTTCTTC; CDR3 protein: CASSRTSGRFGEQFF
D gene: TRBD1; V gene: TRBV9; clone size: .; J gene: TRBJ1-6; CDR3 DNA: TGTGCCAGCAGCGGGAGACAGGGAAATAATTCACCCCTCCACTTT; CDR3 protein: CASSGRQGNNSPLHF
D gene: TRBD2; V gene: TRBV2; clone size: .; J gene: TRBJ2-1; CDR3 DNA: TGTGCCAGCAGCTTAATAACTAGCGGATCCTACAATGAGCAGTTCTTC; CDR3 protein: CASSLITSGSYNEQFF
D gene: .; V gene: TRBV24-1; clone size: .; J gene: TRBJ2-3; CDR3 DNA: TGTGCCACCAGTGATTCTCTCCCCCGCGCGGGCACAGATACGCAGTATTTT; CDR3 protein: CATSDSLPRAGTDTQYF